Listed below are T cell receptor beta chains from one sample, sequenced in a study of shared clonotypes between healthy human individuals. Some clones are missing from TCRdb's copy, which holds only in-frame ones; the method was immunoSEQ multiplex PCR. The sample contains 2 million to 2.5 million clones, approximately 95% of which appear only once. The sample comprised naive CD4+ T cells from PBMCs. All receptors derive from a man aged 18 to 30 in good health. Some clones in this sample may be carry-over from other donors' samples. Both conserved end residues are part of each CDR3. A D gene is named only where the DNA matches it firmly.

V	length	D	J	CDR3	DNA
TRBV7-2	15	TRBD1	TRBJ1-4	CASSRDRAVREKLFF	TGTGCCAGCAGCCGGGACAGGGCGGTTCGTGAAAAACTGTTTTTT
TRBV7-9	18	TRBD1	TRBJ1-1	CASSSDFQGGLMNTEAFF	TGTGCCAGCAGCTCTGACTTTCAGGGGGGATTAATGAACACTGAAGCTTTCTTT
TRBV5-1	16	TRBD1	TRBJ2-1	CASSPIPGTAYNEQFF	TGCGCCAGCAGCCCCATACCCGGGACAGCCTACAATGAGCAGTTCTTC
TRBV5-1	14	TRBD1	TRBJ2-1	CASSAGTGENEQFF	TGCGCCAGCAGCGCCGGGACAGGGGAAAATGAGCAGTTCTTC
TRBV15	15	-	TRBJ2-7	CATSRGGRLVSEQYF	TGTGCCACCAGCAGAGGTGGTAGACTAGTATCCGAGCAGTACTTC
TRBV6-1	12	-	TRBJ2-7	CATGSQRGEQYF	TGTGCCACAGGGAGCCAGAGGGGCGAGCAGTACTTC
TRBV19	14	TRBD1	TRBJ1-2	CASSIGTANYGYTF	TGTGCCAGTAGTATTGGGACAGCTAACTATGGCTACACCTTC
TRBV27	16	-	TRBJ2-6	CASSPRWSAGANVLTF	TGTGCCAGCAGCCCCAGGTGGAGTGCGGGGGCCAACGTCCTGACTTTC
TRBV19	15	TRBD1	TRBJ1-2	CASSILWDSDYGYTF	TGTGCCAGTAGTATTCTGTGGGACAGTGACTATGGCTACACCTTC
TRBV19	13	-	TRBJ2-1	CASSPSGLNEQFF	TGTGCCAGTAGTCCCAGTGGACTCAATGAGCAGTTCTTC
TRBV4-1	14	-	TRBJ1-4	CASSQVSGVEKLFF	TGCGCCAGCAGCCAAGTATCGGGGGTTGAAAAACTGTTTTTT
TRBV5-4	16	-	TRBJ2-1	CASSFPARTRRNEQFF	TGTGCCAGCAGCTTTCCCGCACGGACCCGCCGGAATGAGCAGTTCTTC
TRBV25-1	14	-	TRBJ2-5	CASSLLSSQETQYF	TGTGCCAGCAGTTTACTTTCCTCCCAAGAGACCCAGTACTTC
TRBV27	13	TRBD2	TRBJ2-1	CASRTQQRDEQFF	TGTGCCAGCAGAACCCAACAGCGGGACGAGCAGTTCTTC
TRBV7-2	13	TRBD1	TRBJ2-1	CASSWGQGGEQFF	TGTGCCAGCAGCTGGGGACAGGGGGGTGAGCAGTTCTTC
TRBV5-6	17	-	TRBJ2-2	CASSLNVGRSNTGELFF	TGTGCCAGCAGCTTGAATGTGGGCCGGTCCAACACCGGGGAGCTGTTTTTT
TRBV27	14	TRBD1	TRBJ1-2	CASSNLRDSGGYTF	TGTGCCAGCAGTAACCTTAGGGACAGCGGGGGCTACACCTTC
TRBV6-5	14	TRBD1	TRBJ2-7	CASRGQGFGYEQYF	TGTGCCAGCAGGGGACAGGGTTTCGGGTACGAGCAGTACTTC
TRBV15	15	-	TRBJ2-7	CATSSWPVGSYEQYF	TGTGCCACCAGCTCCTGGCCAGTGGGCTCCTACGAGCAGTACTTC
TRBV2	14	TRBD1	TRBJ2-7	CASSEQGQGYEQYF	TGTGCCAGCAGTGAACAGGGACAGGGGTACGAGCAGTACTTC
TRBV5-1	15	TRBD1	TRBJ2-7	CASSRGQGDSYEQYF	TGCGCCAGCAGCAGGGGACAGGGAGACTCCTACGAGCAGTACTTC
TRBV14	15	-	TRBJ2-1	CASSSLSSSYNEQFF	TGTGCCAGCAGCTCTCTATCTAGCTCCTACAATGAGCAGTTCTTC